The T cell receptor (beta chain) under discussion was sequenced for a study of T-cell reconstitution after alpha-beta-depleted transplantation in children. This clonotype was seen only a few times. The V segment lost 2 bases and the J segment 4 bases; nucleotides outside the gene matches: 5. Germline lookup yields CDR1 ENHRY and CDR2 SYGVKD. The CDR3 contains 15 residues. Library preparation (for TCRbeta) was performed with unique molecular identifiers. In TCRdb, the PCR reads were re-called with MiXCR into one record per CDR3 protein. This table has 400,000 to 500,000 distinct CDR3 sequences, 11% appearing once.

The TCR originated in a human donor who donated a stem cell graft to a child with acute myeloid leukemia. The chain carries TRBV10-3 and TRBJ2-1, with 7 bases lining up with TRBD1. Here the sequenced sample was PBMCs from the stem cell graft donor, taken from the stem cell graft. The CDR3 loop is CAISEATGLYNEQFF. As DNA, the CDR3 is TGTGCCATCAGTGAGGCGACAGGGTTGTACAATGAGCAGTTCTTC.